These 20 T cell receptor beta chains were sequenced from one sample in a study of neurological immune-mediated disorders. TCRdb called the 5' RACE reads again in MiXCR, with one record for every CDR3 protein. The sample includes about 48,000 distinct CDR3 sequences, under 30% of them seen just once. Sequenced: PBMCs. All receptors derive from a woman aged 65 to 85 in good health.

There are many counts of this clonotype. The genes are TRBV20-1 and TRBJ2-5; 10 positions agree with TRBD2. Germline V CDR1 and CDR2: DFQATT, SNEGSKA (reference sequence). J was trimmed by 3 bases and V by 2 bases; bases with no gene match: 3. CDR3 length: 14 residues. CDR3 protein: CSARNLAGEETQYF. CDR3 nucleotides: TGCAGTGCTAGAAATCTAGCGGGAGAAGAGACCCAGTACTTC.

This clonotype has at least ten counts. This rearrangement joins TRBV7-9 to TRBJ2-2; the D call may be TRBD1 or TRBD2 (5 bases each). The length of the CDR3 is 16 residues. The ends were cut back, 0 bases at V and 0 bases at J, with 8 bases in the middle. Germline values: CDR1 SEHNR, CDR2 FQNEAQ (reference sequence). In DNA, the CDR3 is TGTGCCAGCAGCTTAGCTGGGGGAGCGAACACCGGGGAGCTGTTTTTT. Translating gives CASSLAGGANTGELFF.

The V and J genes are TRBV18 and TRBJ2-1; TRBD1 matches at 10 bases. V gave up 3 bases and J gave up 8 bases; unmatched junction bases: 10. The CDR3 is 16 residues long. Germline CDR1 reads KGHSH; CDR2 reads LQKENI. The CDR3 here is CASSPLSGQGVDEQFF. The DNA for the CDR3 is TGTGCCAGCTCACCGCTGTCTGGACAGGGGGTTGATGAGCAGTTCTTC.

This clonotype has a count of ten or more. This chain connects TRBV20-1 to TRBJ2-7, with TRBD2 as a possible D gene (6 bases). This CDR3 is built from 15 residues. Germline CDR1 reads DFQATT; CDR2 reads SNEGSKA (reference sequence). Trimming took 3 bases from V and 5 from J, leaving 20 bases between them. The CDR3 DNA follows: TGCAGTGCTAGTGGTTTGGGCACTAGCATCCACGAGCAGTACTTC. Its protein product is CSASGLGTSIHEQYF.

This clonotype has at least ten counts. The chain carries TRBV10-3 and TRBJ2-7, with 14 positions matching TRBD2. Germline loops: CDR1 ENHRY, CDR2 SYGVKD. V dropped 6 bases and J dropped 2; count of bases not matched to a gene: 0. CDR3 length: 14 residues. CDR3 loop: CAIRGLAGAYEQYF. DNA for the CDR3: TGTGCCATCAGGGGACTAGCGGGAGCCTACGAGCAGTACTTC.

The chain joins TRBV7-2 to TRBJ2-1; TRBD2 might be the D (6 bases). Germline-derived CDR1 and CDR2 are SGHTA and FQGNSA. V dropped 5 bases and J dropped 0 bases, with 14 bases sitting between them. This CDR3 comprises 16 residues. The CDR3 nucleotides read TGTGCCAGCAGCCCCCCGGGACTGAGCTCCTACAATGAGCAGTTCTTC. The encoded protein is CASSPPGLSSYNEQFF.

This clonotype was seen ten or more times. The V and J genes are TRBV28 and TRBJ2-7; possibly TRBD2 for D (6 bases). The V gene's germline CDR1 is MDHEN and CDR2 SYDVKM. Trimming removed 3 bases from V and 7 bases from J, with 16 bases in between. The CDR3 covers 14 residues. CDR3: CASSLTAGRWEQYF. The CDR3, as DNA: TGTGCCAGCAGTTTGACAGCGGGCAGGTGGGAGCAGTACTTC. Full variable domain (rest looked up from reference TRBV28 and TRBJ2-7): DVKVTQSSRYLVKRTGEKVFLECVQDMDHENMFWYRQDPGLGLRLIYFSYDVKMKEKGDIPEGYSVSREKKERFSLILESASTNQTSMYLCASSLTAGRWEQYFGPGTRLTVT.

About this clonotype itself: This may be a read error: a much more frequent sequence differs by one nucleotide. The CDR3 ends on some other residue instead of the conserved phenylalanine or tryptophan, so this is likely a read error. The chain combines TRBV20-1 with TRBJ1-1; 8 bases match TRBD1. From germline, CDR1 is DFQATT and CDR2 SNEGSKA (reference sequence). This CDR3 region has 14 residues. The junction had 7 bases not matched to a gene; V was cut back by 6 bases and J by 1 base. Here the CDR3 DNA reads TGCAGTGCGCAAACAACAGGGGGGAACACTGAAGCTTTCTCT. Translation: CSAQTTGGNTEAFS.

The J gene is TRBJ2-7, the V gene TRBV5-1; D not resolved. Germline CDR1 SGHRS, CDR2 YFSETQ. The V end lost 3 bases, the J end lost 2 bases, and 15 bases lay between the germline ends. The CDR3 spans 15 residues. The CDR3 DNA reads TGCGCCAGCAGCTCACTGGGATCCTTGACCTACGAGCAGTACTTC. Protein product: CASSSLGSLTYEQYF.

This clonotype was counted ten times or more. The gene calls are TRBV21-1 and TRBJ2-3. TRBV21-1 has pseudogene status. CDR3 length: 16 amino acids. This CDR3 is CASSKVCRPTTDTQYF. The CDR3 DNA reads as TGTGCCAGCAGCAAAGTATGTCGTCCTACCACAGATACGCAGTATTTT.

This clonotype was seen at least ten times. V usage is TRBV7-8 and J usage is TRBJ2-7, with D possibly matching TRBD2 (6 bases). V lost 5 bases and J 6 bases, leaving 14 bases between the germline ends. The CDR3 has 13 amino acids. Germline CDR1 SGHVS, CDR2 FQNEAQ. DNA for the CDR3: TGTGCCAGCAGCATTACTAGCCTCGGCGAGCAGTACTTC. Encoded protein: CASSITSLGEQYF.

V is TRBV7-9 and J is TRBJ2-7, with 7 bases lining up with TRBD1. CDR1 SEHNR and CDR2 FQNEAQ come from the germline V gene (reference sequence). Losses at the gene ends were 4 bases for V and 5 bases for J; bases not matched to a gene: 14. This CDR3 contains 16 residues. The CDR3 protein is CASSSRGQPEINEQYF. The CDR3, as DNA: TGTGCCAGCAGCTCCCGGGGACAGCCTGAGATCAACGAGCAGTACTTC.

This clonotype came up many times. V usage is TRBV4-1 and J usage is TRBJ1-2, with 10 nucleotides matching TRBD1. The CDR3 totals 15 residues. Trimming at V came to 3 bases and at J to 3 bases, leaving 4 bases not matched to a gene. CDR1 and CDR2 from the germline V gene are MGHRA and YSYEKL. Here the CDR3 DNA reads TGCGCCAGCAGCCACCTGGACAGGGGGGACTATGGCTACACCTTC. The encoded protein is CASSHLDRGDYGYTF.

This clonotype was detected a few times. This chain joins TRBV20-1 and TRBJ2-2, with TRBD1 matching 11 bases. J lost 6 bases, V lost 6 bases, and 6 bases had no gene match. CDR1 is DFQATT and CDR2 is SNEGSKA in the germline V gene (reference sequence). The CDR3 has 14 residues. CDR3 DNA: TGCAGTGCGGGGACAGGGGGTTCGGCCGGGGAGCTGTTTTTT. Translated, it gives CSAGTGGSAGELFF.

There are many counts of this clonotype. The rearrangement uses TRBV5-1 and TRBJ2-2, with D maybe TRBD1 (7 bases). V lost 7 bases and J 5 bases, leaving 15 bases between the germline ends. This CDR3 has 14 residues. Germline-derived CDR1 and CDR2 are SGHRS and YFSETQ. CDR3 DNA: TGCGCCAGCTCGGGGGCAGGGGGAACCGGGGAGCTGTTTTTT. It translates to CASSGAGGTGELFF.

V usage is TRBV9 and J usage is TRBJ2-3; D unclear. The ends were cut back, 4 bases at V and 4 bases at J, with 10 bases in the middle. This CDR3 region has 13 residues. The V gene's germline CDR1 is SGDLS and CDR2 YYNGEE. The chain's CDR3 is CASSPIGSDTQYF. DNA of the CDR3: TGTGCCAGCAGCCCTATCGGTTCAGATACGCAGTATTTT.

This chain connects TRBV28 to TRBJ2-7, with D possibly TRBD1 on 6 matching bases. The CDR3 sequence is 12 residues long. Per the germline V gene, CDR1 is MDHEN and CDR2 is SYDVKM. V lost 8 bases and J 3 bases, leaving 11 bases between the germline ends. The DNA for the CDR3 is TGTGCCAGCCGGACAGCAAACTACGAGCAGTACTTC. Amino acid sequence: CASRTANYEQYF.

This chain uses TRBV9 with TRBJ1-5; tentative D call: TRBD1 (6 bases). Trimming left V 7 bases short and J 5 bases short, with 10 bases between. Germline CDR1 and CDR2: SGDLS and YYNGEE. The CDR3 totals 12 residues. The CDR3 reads CASGAGDQPQHF. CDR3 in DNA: TGTGCCAGCGGGGCAGGGGATCAGCCCCAGCATTTT.

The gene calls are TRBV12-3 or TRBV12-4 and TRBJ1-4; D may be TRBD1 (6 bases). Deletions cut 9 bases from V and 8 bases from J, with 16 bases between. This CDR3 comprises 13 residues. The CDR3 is CASLEGEGEKLFF. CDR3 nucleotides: TGTGCCAGTTTAGAGGGGGAAGGGGAAAAACTGTTTTTT.

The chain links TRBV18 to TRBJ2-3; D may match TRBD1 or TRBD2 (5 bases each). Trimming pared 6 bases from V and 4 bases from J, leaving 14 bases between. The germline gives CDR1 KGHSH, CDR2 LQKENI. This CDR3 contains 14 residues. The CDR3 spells CASSQQVRADTQYF. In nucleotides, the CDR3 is TGTGCCAGCTCTCAACAGGTGCGGGCAGATACGCAGTATTTT.